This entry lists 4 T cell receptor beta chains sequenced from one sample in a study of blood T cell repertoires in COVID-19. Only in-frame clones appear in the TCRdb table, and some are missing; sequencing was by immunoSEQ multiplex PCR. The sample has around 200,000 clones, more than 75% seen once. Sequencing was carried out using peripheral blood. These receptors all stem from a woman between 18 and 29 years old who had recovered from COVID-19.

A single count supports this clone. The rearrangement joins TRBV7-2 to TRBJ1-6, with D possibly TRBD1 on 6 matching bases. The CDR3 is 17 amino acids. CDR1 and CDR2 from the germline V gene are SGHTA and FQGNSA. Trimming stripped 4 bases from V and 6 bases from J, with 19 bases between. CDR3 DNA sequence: TGTGCCAGCAGCTCGCTCATCAGGGGCAGGGCTAATTCACCCCTCCACTTT. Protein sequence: CASSSLIRGRANSPLHF.

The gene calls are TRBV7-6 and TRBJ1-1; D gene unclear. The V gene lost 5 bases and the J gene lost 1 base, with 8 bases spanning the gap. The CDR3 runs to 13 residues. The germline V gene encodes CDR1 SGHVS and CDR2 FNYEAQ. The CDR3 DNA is TGTGCCAGCAGCACCGGGTCGAACACTGAAGCTTTCTTT. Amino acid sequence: CASSTGSNTEAFF.

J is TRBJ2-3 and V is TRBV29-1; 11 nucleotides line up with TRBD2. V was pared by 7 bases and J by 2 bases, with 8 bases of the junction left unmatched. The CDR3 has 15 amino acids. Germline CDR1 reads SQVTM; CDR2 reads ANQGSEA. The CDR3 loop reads CSGVLAGGYTDTQYF. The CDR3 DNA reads TGCAGCGGGGTCCTAGCGGGAGGTTACACAGATACGCAGTATTTT.

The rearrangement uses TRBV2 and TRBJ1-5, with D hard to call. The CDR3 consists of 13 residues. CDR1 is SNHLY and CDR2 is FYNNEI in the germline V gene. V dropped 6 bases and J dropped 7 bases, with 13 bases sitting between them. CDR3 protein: CASRQREDQPQHF. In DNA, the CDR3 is TGTGCCAGCAGGCAGAGGGAGGACCAGCCCCAGCATTTT.